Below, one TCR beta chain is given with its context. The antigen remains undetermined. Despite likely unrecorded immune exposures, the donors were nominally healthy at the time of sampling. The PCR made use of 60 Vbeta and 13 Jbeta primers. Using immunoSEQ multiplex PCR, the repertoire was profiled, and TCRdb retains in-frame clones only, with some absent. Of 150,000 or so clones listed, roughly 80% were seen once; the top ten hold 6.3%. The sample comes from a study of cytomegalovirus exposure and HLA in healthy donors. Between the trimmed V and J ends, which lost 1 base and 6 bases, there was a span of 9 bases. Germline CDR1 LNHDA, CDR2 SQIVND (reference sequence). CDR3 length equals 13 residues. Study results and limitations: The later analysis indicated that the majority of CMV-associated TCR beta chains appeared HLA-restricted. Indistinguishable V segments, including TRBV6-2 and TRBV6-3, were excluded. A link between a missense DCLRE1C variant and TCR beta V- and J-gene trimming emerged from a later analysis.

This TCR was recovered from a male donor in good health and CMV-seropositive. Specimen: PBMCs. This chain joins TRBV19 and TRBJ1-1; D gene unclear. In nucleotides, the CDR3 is TGTGCCAGTAGTATAGCGTCGGGTTCTGAAGCTTTCTTT. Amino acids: CASSIASGSEAFF.